These T cell receptor beta chains were read from a single sample in a study of blood T cell repertoires in COVID-19. Generated by immunoSEQ multiplex PCR, the TCRdb table keeps only in-frame clones and is missing some. The sample consists of roughly 300,000 clones, about 84% of them appearing once. Sequencing was done on a sample of peripheral blood. Receptor source: a woman between 45 and 65 years old with acute or convalescent COVID-19. Both conserved end residues are part of each CDR3. The order of the fields is V gene, clone size, J gene, D gene, CDR3 DNA, CDR3 protein. The D gene is left open where the match is weak. Clone size, where shown, is once, few, many, or a class for clones that have expanded.

>TRBV2|NA|TRBJ2-7|TRBD1
TGTGCCAGCAGGCGACAGGGGTCTAAGTACGAGCAGTACTTC
CASRRQGSKYEQYF
>TRBV29-1|NA|TRBJ1-1|NA
TGCAGCGTTACCCTCAGGGGACCGCTCCCCCAAGCTTTCTTT
CSVTLRGPLPQAFF
>TRBV28|NA|TRBJ2-3|TRBD1
TGTGCCAGCACCCCCCCGGGACAGCACACAGATACGCAGTATTTT
CASTPPGQHTDTQYF
>TRBV24-1|NA|TRBJ2-5|NA
TGTGCCACCAGTGATCTAGGCCGTACCCAGTACTTC
CATSDLGRTQYF
>TRBV9|NA|TRBJ2-3|TRBD2
TGTGCCAGCAGCGTTATGAATGGGCGGGAGACAGATACGCAGTATTTT
CASSVMNGRETDTQYF
>TRBV18|once|TRBJ2-3|NA
TGTGCCAGCTCCCGACGCGGAATCCAGCTCACAGATACGCAGTATTTT
CASSRRGIQLTDTQYF
>TRBV28|NA|TRBJ2-3|NA
TGTGCCAGTTCAGGAGATACGCAGTATTTT
CASSGDTQYF
>TRBV28|NA|TRBJ2-3|NA
TGTGCCAGCAGCAGGGTCGGAACGCAGTATTTT
CASSRVGTQYF
>TRBV24-1|NA|TRBJ2-7|TRBD1
TGTGCCATCGGACAGGGGATCGACGAGCAGTACTTC
CAIGQGIDEQYF
>TRBV4-1|NA|TRBJ2-2|NA
TGCGCCAGCAGCCAAGACAGGGACACCGGGGAGCTGTTTTTT
CASSQDRDTGELFF
>TRBV29-1|NA|TRBJ2-5|TRBD2
TGCAGCGGTGCTAGCGGGGGGGAGACCCAGTACTTC
CSGASGGETQYF
>TRBV9|NA|TRBJ2-3|TRBD2
TGTGCCAGCAGGGAAGGAAAGAGCGGGAGGGCCCGCACAGATACGCAGTATTTT
CASREGKSGRARTDTQYF
>TRBV6-2/TRBV6-3|NA|TRBJ2-7|NA
TGTGCCAGCAGTTACCCGACACGCTCCTACGAGCAGTACTTC
CASSYPTRSYEQYF
>TRBV4-2|NA|TRBJ1-5|NA
TGTGCCAGCAGCCAAGATCCGGGGGGGGGAAATCAGCCCCAGCATTTT
CASSQDPGGGNQPQHF
>TRBV4-3|NA|TRBJ2-1|TRBD2
TGCGCCAGCAGCCTCGGACCGGGGAGGGATGAGCAGTTCTTC
CASSLGPGRDEQFF
>TRBV5-4|NA|TRBJ1-2|TRBD1
TGTGCCAGCAGCTTGGTCGCCGACAGGGGGCGGGCGGACTATGGCTACACCTTC
CASSLVADRGRADYGYTF
>TRBV28|NA|TRBJ2-7|NA
TGTGCCAGCAGTTATCAGCCGCAGGCCTACGAGCAGTACTTC
CASSYQPQAYEQYF
>TRBV9|NA|TRBJ1-2|NA
TGTGCCAGCAGCGTAGACAGCTATGGCTACACCTTC
CASSVDSYGYTF
>TRBV10-3|NA|TRBJ1-2|TRBD1
TGTGCCATCTCCGGGACAGTTGGGGGCTACACCTTC
CAISGTVGGYTF
>TRBV11-2|NA|TRBJ2-7|NA
TGTGCCAGCAGCTTTAGAGCAGGGATCGAGCAGTACTTC
CASSFRAGIEQYF
>TRBV7-3|NA|TRBJ2-3|NA
TGTGCCAGCAGCTTGGGGAGCGGGACAACTAGCACAGATACGCAGTATTTT
CASSLGSGTTSTDTQYF
>TRBV7-3|few|TRBJ2-7|TRBD2
TGTGCCAGCAGCTTAAGACTAGCGGGGCCCTACGAGCAGTACTTC
CASSLRLAGPYEQYF
>TRBV19|NA|TRBJ2-5|TRBD1
TGTGCCAGTAGTAGCCCTGGACAGGGGGCCAAAGAGACCCAGTACTTC
CASSSPGQGAKETQYF
>TRBV7-6|NA|TRBJ1-3|NA
TGTGCCAGCAGGCAAACATGGAGCTCTGGAAACACCATATATTTT
CASRQTWSSGNTIYF
>TRBV28|NA|TRBJ2-2|NA
TGTGCCAGCAGTTTATCCGGCACCGGGGAGCTGTTTTTT
CASSLSGTGELFF
>TRBV7-2|NA|TRBJ1-1|TRBD1
TGTGCCAGCAGCTTAGGGGCGGGACAGGAAGCTTTCTTT
CASSLGAGQEAFF
>TRBV30|NA|TRBJ2-3|NA
TGTGCCTGGAGTTTTTTTCTCAGTACGGATACGCAGTATTTT
CAWSFFLSTDTQYF
>TRBV28|NA|TRBJ2-7|TRBD1
TGTGCCAGCAGTTCCCCTGGGGACAGGGGGTACGAGCAGTACTTC
CASSSPGDRGYEQYF
>TRBV19|NA|TRBJ2-7|NA
TGTGCCAGTAGTAATCCGGGAGTTTTCCCCTACGAGCAGTACTTC
CASSNPGVFPYEQYF
>TRBV28|NA|TRBJ2-7|TRBD2
TGTGCCAGCAGTTTCGTCGGACTAGCGGGGGGAAGGTGGGAGCAGTACTTC
CASSFVGLAGGRWEQYF
>TRBV7-9|NA|TRBJ2-3|TRBD2
TGTGCCAGCAGCCCAGGCGTGAACTTTACTAGCGGGAGCACAGATACGCAGTATTTT
CASSPGVNFTSGSTDTQYF
>TRBV7-2|NA|TRBJ1-2|NA
TGTGCCAGCAGCGAGAACAGGGTGGGCCTTACTGGCTACACCTTC
CASSENRVGLTGYTF
>TRBV6-5|NA|TRBJ2-3|NA
TGTGCCAGCAGTTACGAGGGAGAGGCAGATACGCAGTATTTT
CASSYEGEADTQYF
>TRBV30|NA|TRBJ2-7|NA
TGTGCCTGGAGTAAGCGCAGCTCCTACGAGCAGTACTTC
CAWSKRSSYEQYF
>TRBV19|NA|TRBJ2-5|NA
TGTGCCAGTTCTTTCCTCGGAGAGACCCAGTACTTC
CASSFLGETQYF
>TRBV18|few|TRBJ1-5|TRBD1
TGTGCCAGCTCACCACGGGCAGGGGGTAGCAATCAGCCCCAGCATTTT
CASSPRAGGSNQPQHF
>TRBV5-1|NA|TRBJ1-4|TRBD1
TGCGCCAGCAGCTTGGGGGACAGCGGCCATGAAAAACTGTTTTTT
CASSLGDSGHEKLFF
>TRBV6-5|NA|TRBJ1-2|TRBD1
TGTGCCAGCAGAGGACAGGACAACTATGGCTACACCTTC
CASRGQDNYGYTF
>TRBV6-5|NA|TRBJ2-3|TRBD2
TGTGCCAGCAGTTACTCGGGCGGGGGAGATACGCAGTATTTT
CASSYSGGGDTQYF
>TRBV12-3/TRBV12-4|NA|TRBJ1-1|NA
TGTGCCAGCAGTATACGGACTTACACTGAAGCTTTCTTT
CASSIRTYTEAFF
>TRBV5-1|NA|TRBJ2-1|TRBD2
TGCGCCAGCAGCTGGGGACTAGCGGGAGGGCTAACCTACAATGAGCAGTTCTTC
CASSWGLAGGLTYNEQFF
>TRBV9|NA|TRBJ2-3|TRBD2
TGTGCCAGCAGCCCGTTGACTAGCGGGAGCCCAGATACGCAGTATTTT
CASSPLTSGSPDTQYF
>TRBV2|NA|TRBJ1-1|NA
TGTGCCAGCAGTGATTTGATGAGGGATTTTGTGGCTTTCTTT
CASSDLMRDFVAFF
>TRBV28|few|TRBJ2-2|NA
TGTGCCAGCATCCGGGACAAGAACACCGGGGAGCTGTTTTTT
CASIRDKNTGELFF
>TRBV19|NA|TRBJ2-7|NA
TGTGCCAGTAGTTTAAGACAGGGCTCAGCGGGAGCATTCTACGAGCAGTACTTC
CASSLRQGSAGAFYEQYF
>TRBV7-2|NA|TRBJ1-1|NA
TGTGCCAGCAGCTTGTCAGGACAGACCACTGAAGCTTTCTTT
CASSLSGQTTEAFF
>TRBV28|NA|TRBJ1-1|NA
TGTGCCAGCAGTTTGAGGAGTAATCGTGGTACTGAAGCTTTCTTT
CASSLRSNRGTEAFF
>TRBV28|NA|TRBJ1-5|NA
TGTGCCAGCAGTCTCAGTTACCGTCCGTTTAGCAATCAGCCCCAGCATTTT
CASSLSYRPFSNQPQHF
>TRBV28|NA|TRBJ1-6|TRBD1
TGTGCCAGCAGAACGGGACAGGGTGGTAATTCACCCCTCCACTTT
CASRTGQGGNSPLHF
>TRBV5-1|NA|TRBJ2-7|NA
TGCGCCAGCAGCCCAGATTTCTACGAGCAGTACTTC
CASSPDFYEQYF